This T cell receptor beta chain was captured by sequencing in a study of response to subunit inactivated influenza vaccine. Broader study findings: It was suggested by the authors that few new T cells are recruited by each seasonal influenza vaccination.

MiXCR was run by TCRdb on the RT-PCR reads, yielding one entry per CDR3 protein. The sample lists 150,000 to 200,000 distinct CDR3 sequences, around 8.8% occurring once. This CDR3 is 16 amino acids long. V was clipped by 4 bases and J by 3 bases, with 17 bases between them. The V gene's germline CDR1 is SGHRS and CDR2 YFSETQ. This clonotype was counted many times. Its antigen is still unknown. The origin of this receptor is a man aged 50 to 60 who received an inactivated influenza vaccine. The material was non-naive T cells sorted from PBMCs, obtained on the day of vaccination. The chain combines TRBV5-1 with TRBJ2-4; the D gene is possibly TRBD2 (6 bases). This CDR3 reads CASSTGVGRGKNIQYF. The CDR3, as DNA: TGCGCCAGCAGCACGGGGGTTGGGAGAGGCAAAAACATTCAGTACTTC.